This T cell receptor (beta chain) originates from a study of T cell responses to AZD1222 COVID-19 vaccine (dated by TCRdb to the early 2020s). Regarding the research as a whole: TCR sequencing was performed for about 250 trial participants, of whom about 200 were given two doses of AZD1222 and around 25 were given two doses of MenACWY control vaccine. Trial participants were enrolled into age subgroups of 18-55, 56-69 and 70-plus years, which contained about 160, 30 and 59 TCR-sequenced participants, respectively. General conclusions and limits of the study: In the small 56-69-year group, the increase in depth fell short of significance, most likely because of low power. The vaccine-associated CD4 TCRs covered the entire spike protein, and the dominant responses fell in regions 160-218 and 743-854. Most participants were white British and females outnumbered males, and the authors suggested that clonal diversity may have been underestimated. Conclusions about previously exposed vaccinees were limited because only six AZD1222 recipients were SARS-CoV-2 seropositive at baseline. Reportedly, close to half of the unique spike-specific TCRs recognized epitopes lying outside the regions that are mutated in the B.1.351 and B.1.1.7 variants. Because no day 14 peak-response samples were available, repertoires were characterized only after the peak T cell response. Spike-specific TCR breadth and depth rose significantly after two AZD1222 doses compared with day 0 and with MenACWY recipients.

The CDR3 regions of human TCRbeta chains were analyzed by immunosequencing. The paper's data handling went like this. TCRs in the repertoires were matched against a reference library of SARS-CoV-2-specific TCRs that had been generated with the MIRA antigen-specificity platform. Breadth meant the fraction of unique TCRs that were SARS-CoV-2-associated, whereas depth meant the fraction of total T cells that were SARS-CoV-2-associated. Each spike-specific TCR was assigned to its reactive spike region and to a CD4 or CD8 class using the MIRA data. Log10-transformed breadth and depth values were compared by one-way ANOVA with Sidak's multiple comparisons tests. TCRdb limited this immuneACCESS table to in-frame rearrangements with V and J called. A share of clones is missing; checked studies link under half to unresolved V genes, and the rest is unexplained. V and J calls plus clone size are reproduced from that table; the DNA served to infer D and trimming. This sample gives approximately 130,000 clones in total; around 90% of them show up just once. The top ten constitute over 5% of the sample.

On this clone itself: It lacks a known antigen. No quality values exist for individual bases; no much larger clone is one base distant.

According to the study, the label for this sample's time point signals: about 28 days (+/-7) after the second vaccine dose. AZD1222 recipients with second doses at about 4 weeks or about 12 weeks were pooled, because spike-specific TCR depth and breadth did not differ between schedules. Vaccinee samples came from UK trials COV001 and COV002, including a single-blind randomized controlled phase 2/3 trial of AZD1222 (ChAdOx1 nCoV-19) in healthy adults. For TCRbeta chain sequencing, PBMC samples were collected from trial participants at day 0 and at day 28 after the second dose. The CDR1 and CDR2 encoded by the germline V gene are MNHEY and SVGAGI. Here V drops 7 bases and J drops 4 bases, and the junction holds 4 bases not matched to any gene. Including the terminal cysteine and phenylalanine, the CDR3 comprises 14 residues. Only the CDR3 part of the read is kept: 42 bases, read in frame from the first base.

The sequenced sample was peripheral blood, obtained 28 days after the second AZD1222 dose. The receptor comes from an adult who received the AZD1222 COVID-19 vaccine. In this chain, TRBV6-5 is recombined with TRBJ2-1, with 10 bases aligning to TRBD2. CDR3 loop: CASNLSGGYNEQFF. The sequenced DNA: TGTGCCAGCAATCTTAGCGGGGGGTACAATGAGCAGTTCTTC.